One sample yielded the 19 T cell receptor beta chains listed below, sequenced in a study of blood T cell repertoires in COVID-19. Measured with immunoSEQ multiplex PCR; TCRdb has only the in-frame clones, and not every one. The sample yields approximately 240,000 clones, approximately 82% seen once. Sequenced material: peripheral blood. The receptor set was obtained from a woman aged 80 or over with active or convalescent COVID-19.

The rearrangement joins TRBV27 to TRBJ1-5; D gene ambiguous. The germline CDR1 and CDR2 sequences are MNHEY and SMNVEV (reference sequence). This CDR3 has 16 residues. Trimming shortened V by 1 base and J by 0 bases, and 10 bases separated the two germline ends. CDR3 coding DNA: TGTGCCAGCAGTTTATTTGGGCAGAATAGCAATCAGCCCCAGCATTTT. This codes for CASSLFGQNSNQPQHF.

J is TRBJ1-5 and V is TRBV30, with TRBD1 as a possible D gene (5 bases). Trimming removed 2 bases at V and 4 bases at J, with 12 bases between. CDR1 is GTSNPN, CDR2 SVGIG, per germline (reference sequence). The CDR3 has 14 residues. CDR3: CAWSPRDWNQPQHF. In DNA, the CDR3 is TGTGCCTGGAGTCCTCGGGACTGGAATCAGCCCCAGCATTTT. The complete variable domain, with remaining parts taken from reference TRBV30 and TRBJ1-5, reads SQTIHQWPATLVQPVGSPLSLECTVEGTSNPNLYWYRQAAGRGLQLLFYSVGIGQISSEVPQNLSASRPQDRQFILSSKKLLLSDSGFYLCAWSPRDWNQPQHFGDGTRLSIL.

The V and J genes are TRBV5-1 and TRBJ2-5; 10 bases align to TRBD2. Germline CDR1 and CDR2: SGHRS and YFSETQ. V lost 0 bases and J lost 4; bases outside the gene matches: 9. CDR3 length: 17 amino acids. The CDR3 bases are TGCGCCAGCAGCTTGGGTTACACGGCTAGCGGGAGAGAGACCCAGTACTTC. The encoded protein is CASSLGYTASGRETQYF.

The chain combines TRBV28 with TRBJ1-2, with D perhaps TRBD1 (5 bases). The CDR3 spans 13 residues. V was cut by 4 bases and J by 4 bases, with 10 bases left in between. Germline CDR1 and CDR2: MDHEN and SYDVKM. The CDR3 DNA reads TGTGCCAGCAGTTGGGGGGGAGCCTATGGCTACACCTTC. As protein: CASSWGGAYGYTF.

The chain uses TRBV7-8 and TRBJ1-2; D gene unclear. CDR1 and CDR2 from the germline V gene are SGHVS and FQNEAQ. The ends were cut back, 4 bases at V and 4 bases at J, with 10 bases in the middle. CDR3 length equals 13 residues. The CDR3 sequence: CASSSRVGYGYTF. Written as DNA, the CDR3 is TGTGCCAGCAGCTCCCGGGTGGGCTATGGCTACACCTTC.

The chain is built from TRBV4-1 and TRBJ2-3; maybe TRBD2 (6 bases). Per germline, CDR1 MGHRA and CDR2 YSYEKL. CDR3 length equals 14 residues. V was cut by 3 bases and J by 4 bases, with 11 bases left in between. CDR3 bases: TGCGCCAGCAGCCAGGGGAGGCTTGCAGATACGCAGTATTTT. Translating gives CASSQGRLADTQYF.

The chain has TRBV7-8 and TRBJ2-2; 8 bases align to TRBD1. With 2 bases clipped from V and 3 bases from J, the junction kept 2 bases outside the gene matches. Per the germline V gene, CDR1 is SGHVS and CDR2 is FQNEAQ. The CDR3 consists of 15 residues. The CDR3 here is CASSLRQGYTGELFF. The CDR3 coding sequence is TGTGCCAGCAGCTTAAGACAGGGGTACACCGGGGAGCTGTTTTTT.

This clone was detected once. The chain combines TRBV5-1 with TRBJ1-2; 8 positions agree with TRBD1. After removal of 4 bases from V and 8 bases from J, the junction contained 7 bases not matched to a gene. This CDR3 spans 13 amino acids. Germline CDR1 SGHRS, CDR2 YFSETQ. The CDR3 spells CASSVGQDRGYTF. Here the CDR3 DNA reads TGCGCCAGCAGCGTGGGACAGGATCGCGGCTACACCTTC.

CDR3 DNA sequence: TGTGCCAGCAGCCAGGGACAGGTGGGGCAGCCCCAGCATTTT. Translated: CASSQGQVGQPQHF. The rearrangement uses TRBV7-2 and TRBJ1-5, with TRBD1 identical over 8 bases. Germline V gene sequence: CDR1 SGHTA, CDR2 FQGNSA. CDR3 length equals 14 residues. The V and J ends lost 5 bases and 7 bases, in that order; junction bases with no gene match: 7.

This chain connects TRBV4-2 to TRBJ1-2; TRBD1 is a possible D gene (6 bases). Per the germline V gene, CDR1 is LGHNA and CDR2 is YNFKEQ. V was trimmed by 3 bases and J by 3 bases, leaving 17 bases between them. CDR3 size: 16 residues. CDR3: CASSQNPRGPDYGYTF. CDR3 nucleotide sequence: TGTGCCAGCAGCCAGAACCCCAGGGGACCAGACTATGGCTACACCTTC.

The gene calls are TRBV5-4 and TRBJ1-6; D ambiguous. Germline V CDR1 and CDR2: SGHNT, YYREEE (reference sequence). V lost 0 bases and J lost 6, with 10 bases in between. The CDR3 runs to 15 residues. Here the CDR3 DNA reads TGTGCCAGCAGCTTGGCCCCAGATGTTAATTCACCCCTCCACTTT. Its protein product is CASSLAPDVNSPLHF.

This rearrangement joins TRBV28 to TRBJ1-4; tentatively, D is TRBD1 (6 bases). CDR3 length: 16 residues. Trimming removed 2 bases at V and 5 bases at J, with 15 bases between. Germline values: CDR1 MDHEN, CDR2 SYDVKM. Written as DNA, the CDR3 is TGTGCCAGCAGTTTAGTTCGGACAGCCCAAAATGAAAAACTGTTTTTT. Translated: CASSLVRTAQNEKLFF.

This chain uses TRBV3-1 (or the pseudogene TRBV3-2) with TRBJ1-1; weak D call: TRBD1 (6 bases). With 1 base removed from V and 4 bases from J, the gap between germline ends came to 10 bases. The CDR3 length is 14 residues. CDR1 is LGHDT and CDR2 is YNNKEL in the germline V gene (reference sequence). This chain's CDR3 is CASSQGGRATEAFF. The DNA for the CDR3 is TGTGCCAGCAGCCAAGGGGGGCGGGCCACTGAAGCTTTCTTT.

This sequence joins TRBV19 and TRBJ1-2; D remains ambiguous. This CDR3 comprises 13 residues. The V gene's germline CDR1 is LNHDA and CDR2 SQIVND (reference sequence). Trimming took 3 bases from V and 6 from J, leaving 11 bases between them. CDR3 nucleotide sequence: TGTGCCAGTAGTATTGATCGCCGGGATGGCTACACCTTC. The encoded protein is CASSIDRRDGYTF.

The V call is TRBV6-2 or TRBV6-3, the J call TRBJ1-2; D remains unclear. V was pared by 3 bases and J by 6 bases, with 11 bases between. Germline-derived CDR1 and CDR2 are MNHEY and SVGEGT. The CDR3 is 13 amino acids. The CDR3 reads CASSYRRDNGYTF. The CDR3 bases are TGTGCCAGCAGTTATAGAAGAGACAATGGCTACACCTTC.

The chain has TRBV7-9 and TRBJ1-1, with unresolved D. The CDR3 covers 13 residues. V was shortened by 5 bases and J by 10 bases, with 17 bases between the two germline ends. CDR1 is SEHNR, CDR2 FQNEAQ, per germline (reference sequence). CDR3 bases: TGTGCCAGCAGCCCCGTGGAGGGTCGGGGAGCTTTCTTT. It encodes CASSPVEGRGAFF.

V gene TRBV6-5 combines with J gene TRBJ2-1, with 8 bases matching TRBD1. The CDR3 extends over 14 amino acids. Per the germline V gene, CDR1 is MNHEY and CDR2 is SVGAGI. Trimming removed 6 bases from V and 6 bases from J; junction bases left unmatched: 7. In nucleotides, the CDR3 is TGTGCCAGCAGAGGACCAGGGGGCGGCAATGAGCAGTTCTTC. The encoded protein is CASRGPGGGNEQFF.

This clone was seen more than once but under ten times. The chain combines TRBV5-1 with TRBJ1-2, with 9 bases matching TRBD1. The CDR3 runs 15 residues. CDR1 is SGHRS, CDR2 YFSETQ, per germline. Trimming took 4 bases from V and 7 from J; bases not matched to a gene: 11. CDR3 sequence: CASSAEPGQGRGYTF. DNA of the CDR3: TGCGCCAGCAGCGCAGAACCGGGACAGGGCCGTGGCTACACCTTC.

The count of this clone is one. The J gene is TRBJ2-2, the V gene TRBV11-3; D unclear. The V end was cut by 0 bases, the J end by 0 bases, with 14 bases between. The V gene's germline CDR1 is SGHNT and CDR2 YENEEA. The CDR3 consists of 18 residues. DNA for the CDR3: TGTGCCAGCAGCTTAGACCATAGAACGCCCGCGAACACCGGGGAGCTGTTTTTT. This gives the protein CASSLDHRTPANTGELFF.